The 21 T cell receptor beta chains presented below share a single source sample, sequenced in a study of cytomegalovirus exposure and HLA in healthy donors. The protocol was immunoSEQ multiplex PCR, while the TCRdb copy is restricted to in-frame clones and leaves out a portion. The repertoire consists of 97,000 or so clones, with 85% to 95% occurring once and the leading ten covering 0.85% to 0.95%. The sample taken for sequencing was PBMCs. The receptors were gathered from a woman in her late teens or twenties in good health and CMV-seronegative.

This clone was seen just once. The chain combines TRBV1 with TRBJ2-3; the DNA was not compared with TRBD2, the D call given in the table. TRBV1 is termed a pseudogene. This CDR3 contains 15 residues. The CDR3 reads CTSKRELAGVDTQYF. Here the CDR3 DNA reads TGCACCAGCAAAAGGGAACTAGCGGGGGTAGATACGCAGTATTTT.

This clone was observed once. The chain employs TRBV4-1 and TRBJ1-1, with a weak D call TRBD1 (5 bases). V was shortened by 2 bases and J by 7 bases, with 8 bases between the two germline ends. The germline V gene has CDR1 MGHRA and CDR2 YSYEKL. This CDR3 contains 12 residues. The CDR3 bases are TGCGCCAGCAGCCAACAGGGATTTGAAGCTTTCTTT. Translating it yields CASSQQGFEAFF.

CDR3 sequence reads: CASSPTRDTEAFF. Written as DNA, the CDR3 is TGTGCCAGCAGCCCAACCCGGGACACTGAAGCTTTCTTT. J is TRBJ1-1 and V is TRBV7-2; D remains ambiguous. CDR1 is SGHTA and CDR2 is FQGNSA in the germline V gene. The V end was cut by 5 bases, the J end by 3 bases, with 10 bases between. This CDR3 has 13 residues.

This clone has just one count. The chain employs TRBV6-5 and TRBJ2-2; 7 positions agree with TRBD1. CDR1 and CDR2 from the germline V gene are MNHEY and SVGAGI. Trimming cost V 5 bases and J 6 bases; bases outside gene matches: 6. This CDR3 comprises 14 residues. The CDR3 sequence is CASSATTGPGELFF. DNA for the CDR3: TGTGCCAGCAGTGCCACGACAGGGCCCGGGGAGCTGTTTTTT.

This chain connects TRBV11-3 to TRBJ2-2; possibly TRBD2 for D (5 bases). V lost 6 bases to trimming and J lost 1 base, with 12 bases between them. The CDR3 has 15 amino acids. Germline V gene lookup returns CDR1 SGHNT and CDR2 YENEEA. CDR3 bases: TGTGCCAGCAGTTTGACGGGAAAGAACACCGGGGAGCTGTTTTTT. Translating it yields CASSLTGKNTGELFF.

The gene calls are TRBV7-9 and TRBJ2-7; TRBD2 matches at 9 bases. The length of the CDR3 is 19 residues. V dropped 5 bases and J dropped 3; count of bases not matched to a gene: 20. Germline values: CDR1 SEHNR, CDR2 FQNEAQ (reference sequence). DNA of the CDR3: TGTGCCAGCAGCCCATTCGTCGGCTTAGCGGGAGAGGTTAGCTACGAGCAGTACTTC. This gives the protein CASSPFVGLAGEVSYEQYF. The whole variable domain, filled in from reference TRBV7-9 and TRBJ2-7, reads DTGVSQNPRHKITKRGQNVTFRCDPISEHNRLYWYRQTLGQGPEFLTYFQNEAQLEKSRLLSDRFSAERPKGSFSTLEIQRTEQGDSAMYLCASSPFVGLAGEVSYEQYFGPGTRLTVT.

V and J are TRBV4-1 and TRBJ2-7; 9 bases line up with TRBD2. This CDR3 contains 15 residues. From germline, CDR1 is MGHRA and CDR2 YSYEKL. Trimming cost V 0 bases and J 3 bases; bases outside gene matches: 3. The CDR3 loop is CASSQEIAGVYEQYF. The CDR3 DNA follows: TGCGCCAGCAGCCAAGAAATAGCGGGAGTCTACGAGCAGTACTTC.

Only one count was recorded for this clone. The gene calls are TRBV7-2 and TRBJ2-7, with 9 nucleotides matching TRBD2. V trimming: 5 bases; J trimming: 4 bases; junction bases outside the gene matches: 6. CDR3 length: 14 amino acids. Germline V CDR1 and CDR2: SGHTA, FQGNSA. In DNA form, the CDR3 reads TGTGCCAGCAGCACCCAGCGGGGGGAGTACGAGCAGTACTTC. Its translation: CASSTQRGEYEQYF. Variable domain in full (rest from reference TRBV7-2 and TRBJ2-7): GAGVSQSPSNKVTEKGKDVELRCDPISGHTALYWYRQSLGQGLEFLIYFQGNSAPDKSGLPSDRFSAERTGGSVSTLTIQRTQQEDSAVYLCASSTQRGEYEQYFGPGTRLTVT.

The chain recombines TRBV5-1 with TRBJ2-2, with 8 bases matching TRBD1. With V trimmed by 4 bases and J by 6 bases, 8 bases remained unmatched. CDR1 and CDR2 from the germline V gene are SGHRS and YFSETQ. This CDR3 region has 15 residues. The CDR3 reads CASSLTDRAAGELFF. The CDR3 nucleotides are TGCGCCAGCAGCCTCACGGACAGGGCGGCCGGGGAGCTGTTTTTT.

The chain is built from TRBV29-1 and TRBJ2-7, with 8 bases identical to TRBD1. The CDR3 has 15 amino acids. Germline V gene lookup returns CDR1 SQVTM and CDR2 ANQGSEA. With 2 bases clipped from V and 7 bases from J, the junction kept 13 bases outside the gene matches. Here the CDR3 DNA reads TGCAGCGTTGAATCGGTAGGACAGGGTTTGAGTGAGCAGTACTTC. Amino acids: CSVESVGQGLSEQYF.

The gene calls are TRBV15 and TRBJ1-4; D is ambiguous. In germline, CDR1 is LNHNV, CDR2 YYDKDF (reference sequence). There are 18 residues in the CDR3. Trimming stripped 8 bases from V and 8 bases from J, with 30 bases between. CDR3 DNA: TGTGCCACCTTCGACTTGCATTGGGTCCCCCGGCAGCAAGAAAAACTGTTTTTT. This encodes CATFDLHWVPRQQEKLFF.

This chain uses TRBV5-1 with TRBJ2-7; tentative D call: TRBD2 (6 bases). This CDR3 spans 13 amino acids. CDR1 SGHRS and CDR2 YFSETQ come from the germline V gene. The V end was cut by 2 bases, the J end by 6 bases, with 12 bases between. The CDR3 coding sequence is TGCGCCAGCAGCTTCACTGGCGGGACCGAGCAGTACTTC. It translates to CASSFTGGTEQYF.

CDR3 region: CASSPRGQGGTDTQYF. The CDR3, as DNA: TGTGCCAGCAGCCCCAGGGGGCAGGGGGGCACAGATACGCAGTATTTT. The rearrangement uses TRBV7-3 and TRBJ2-3; 8 positions agree with TRBD1. The J segment lost 1 base and the V segment lost 5 bases, leaving 8 bases of the junction unmatched. The CDR3 length is 16 residues. The germline gives CDR1 SGHTA, CDR2 FQGTGA.

Here the CDR3 reads CASSFARGTGAYEQYF. The DNA of the CDR3 is TGTGCCAGCAGTTTCGCGCGGGGGACAGGGGCCTACGAGCAGTACTTC. The chain employs TRBV28 and TRBJ2-7, with 10 positions matching TRBD1. Germline CDR1 MDHEN, CDR2 SYDVKM. This CDR3 contains 16 residues. The trim removed 3 bases at V and 2 bases at J, leaving 7 bases unmatched.

The gene calls are TRBV19 and TRBJ2-6, with D tentatively TRBD2 (6 bases). Germline V gene data show CDR1 as LNHDA and CDR2 as SQIVND (reference sequence). The CDR3 contains 16 residues. Deletions cut 6 bases from V and 4 bases from J, with 16 bases between. This CDR3 reads CASRTTGGAGANVLTF. CDR3 DNA sequence: TGTGCCAGTAGGACAACGGGCGGGGCCGGGGCCAACGTCCTGACTTTC.

This sequence joins TRBV7-9 and TRBJ2-5; D gene ambiguous. Germline V CDR1 and CDR2: SEHNR, FQNEAQ (reference sequence). Trimming stripped 4 bases from V and 5 bases from J, with 8 bases between. This CDR3 has 12 amino acids. This chain's CDR3 is CASSYDGETQYF. Here the CDR3 DNA reads TGTGCCAGCAGCTACGACGGGGAGACCCAGTACTTC.

This chain connects TRBV6-5 to TRBJ1-1; D is uncertain. Germline values: CDR1 MNHEY, CDR2 SVGAGI. Trimming took off 11 bases at V and 0 bases at J, with 7 bases between the two ends. This CDR3 is built from 11 residues. CDR3 loop: CAVEVNTEAFF. CDR3 nucleotide sequence: TGTGCCGTGGAGGTGAACACTGAAGCTTTCTTT.

The rearrangement uses TRBV9 and TRBJ2-2, with D unclear. The V end lost 0 bases, the J end lost 1 base, and 7 bases lay between the germline ends. The germline CDR1 and CDR2 sequences are SGDLS and YYNGEE. CDR3 size: 15 residues. The CDR3 DNA is TGTGCCAGCAGCGTAGTTGCAGGGAACACCGGGGAGCTGTTTTTT. The encoded protein is CASSVVAGNTGELFF.

The CDR3 nucleotides read TGTGCCAGCACCTCTGCGTCTGGAAACACCATATATTTT. Protein sequence: CASTSASGNTIYF. V and J are TRBV7-8 and TRBJ1-3; D remains ambiguous. The CDR3 has 13 residues. Germline V gene lookup returns CDR1 SGHVS and CDR2 FQNEAQ. The V gene lost 7 bases and the J gene lost 1 base, with 8 bases spanning the gap.

The CDR3 spells CASSPQAGVNEQYF. CDR3 DNA sequence: TGTGCCAGCAGCCCACAAGCGGGGGTAAACGAGCAGTACTTC. This chain uses TRBV9 with TRBJ2-7; 8 bases match TRBD2. The V segment lost 4 bases and the J segment 5 bases; nucleotides outside the gene matches: 8. Germline CDR1 reads SGDLS; CDR2 reads YYNGEE. The CDR3 has 14 amino acids.

The chain has TRBV27 and TRBJ1-5; D remains unclear. The CDR3 has 15 residues. Trimming removed 2 bases from V and 5 bases from J, with 13 bases in between. Germline V lookup: CDR1 MNHEY, CDR2 SMNVEV (reference sequence). CDR3: CASSLASGDHQPQHF. The CDR3 DNA reads TGTGCCAGCAGTTTAGCCTCAGGCGACCATCAGCCCCAGCATTTT.